This record looks at one TCR beta chain sequence and its context. Its target is not known. The sample belongs to a study of T cell clonotyping in hematopoietic cell transplantation. Study-level background: Recipients' pretransplant samples followed cytoreduction.

Findings and limits, study-wide: Without cell sorting, CD4 versus CD8 contributions remain unresolved. Graft donor and pretransplant recipient Inverse Simpson Index values predicted broader posttransplant TCR diversity.

This CDR3 spans 12 amino acids. The V and J ends lost 2 bases and 4 bases respectively, with 3 bases between them. Germline values: CDR1 SNHLY, CDR2 FYNNEI. Only in-frame clones appear in the TCRdb table, and some are missing; sequencing was by immunoSEQ multiplex PCR. The sample consists of approximately 9,300 clones, roughly 91% of them appearing once. As for time point: recipient sample about 28 days before transplant, after cytoreduction. The V gene is TRBV2, the J gene TRBJ2-4, with unresolved D. The receptor was isolated from a woman between 50 and 59 years old with chronic myeloid leukemia. Some clones in this sample may be carry-over from other donors' samples. Sequencing was performed on peripheral blood mononuclear cells, taken before stem cell transplant. CDR3 nucleotides: TGTGCCAGCAGTGAACTGAAAAACATTCAGTACTTC. Protein sequence: CASSELKNIQYF.